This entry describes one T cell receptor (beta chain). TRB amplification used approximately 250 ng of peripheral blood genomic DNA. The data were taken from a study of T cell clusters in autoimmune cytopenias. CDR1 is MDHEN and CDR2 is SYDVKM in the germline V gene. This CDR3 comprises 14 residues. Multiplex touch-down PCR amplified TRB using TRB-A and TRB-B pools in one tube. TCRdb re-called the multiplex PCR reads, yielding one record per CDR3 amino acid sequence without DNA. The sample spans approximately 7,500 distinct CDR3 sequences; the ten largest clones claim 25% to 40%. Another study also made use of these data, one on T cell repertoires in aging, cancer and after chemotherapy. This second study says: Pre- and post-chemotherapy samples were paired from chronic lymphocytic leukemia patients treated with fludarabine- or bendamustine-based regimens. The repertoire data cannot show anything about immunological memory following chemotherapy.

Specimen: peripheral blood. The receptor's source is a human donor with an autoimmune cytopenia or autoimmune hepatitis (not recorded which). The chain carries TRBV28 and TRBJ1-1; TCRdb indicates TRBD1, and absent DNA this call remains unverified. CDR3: CASTKTGSRTEAFF.